The 11 T cell receptor beta chains reported below all come from one sample, sequenced in a study of chemoradiotherapy in HPV16-positive cancers (dated 2022 in TCRdb). Library method: the immunoSEQ multiplex PCR assay. Drawn from immuneACCESS, this table holds only the in-frame rearrangements with V and J called that TCRdb kept. Clones are partly lost; checked studies trace under half to an unresolved V gene and leave the rest unexplained. In all, the sample holds 29,000 or so clones, and 91% of those were seen once. The ten largest clones add up to roughly a fifth of the sample. Sequenced here: blood, sampled from a patient who underwent chemoradiotherapy. Receptor source: a human donor with HPV-associated anogenital cancer.

The CDR3 DNA reads as TGTGCTACCAACCACCGGCCCAGAGCCGCCAATGAGCAGTTCTTC. This sequence encodes CATNHRPRAANEQFF. The chain is built from TRBV5-4 and TRBJ2-1, with D uncertain. Germline assignment: CDR1 SGHNT and CDR2 YYREEE (reference sequence). The CDR3 covers 15 residues.

The rearrangement joins TRBV5-1 to TRBJ2-1, with D unclear. Trimming left V 3 bases short and J 4 bases short, with 11 bases between. The CDR3 has 14 amino acids. Looked up from germline, CDR1 is SGHRS and CDR2 is YFSETQ. The CDR3 DNA is TGCGCCAGCAGCTACGGGCCGCCTTACAATGAGCAGTTCTTC. Encoded protein: CASSYGPPYNEQFF.

This chain links TRBV30 with TRBJ1-5; D is ambiguous. The CDR3 runs 13 residues. Germline values: CDR1 GTSNPN, CDR2 SVGIG (reference sequence). V was cut by 0 bases and J by 9 bases, with 12 bases left in between. DNA of the CDR3: TGTGCCTGGAGTGTTAAGGGTGGTGCGCCCCAGCATTTT. Protein sequence: CAWSVKGGAPQHF.

This sequence joins TRBV7-6 and TRBJ1-2; perhaps TRBD1 as D (5 bases). The CDR3 has 16 residues. The V and J ends lost 0 bases and 8 bases respectively, with 19 bases between them. Germline V gives CDR1 SGHVS, CDR2 FNYEAQ. DNA for the CDR3: TGTGCCAGCAGCTTAGCTACCCCGGGACTAGGGGTCGGCTACACCTTC. Its translation: CASSLATPGLGVGYTF. Based on the CDR3 plus reference TRBV7-6 and TRBJ1-2, the full variable domain is GAGVSQSPRYKVTKRGQDVALRCDPISGHVSLYWYRQALGQGPEFLTYFNYEAQQDKSGLPNDRFSAERPEGSISTLTIQRTEQRDSAMYRCASSLATPGLGVGYTFGSGTRLTVV.

Only a few counts were recorded for this clone. In DNA, the CDR3 is TGTGCCACCAGCAACATAGCGGGAGTGACCGGGGAGCTGTTTTTT. Its translation: CATSNIAGVTGELFF. The V gene is TRBV15, the J gene TRBJ2-2; 9 bases are shared with TRBD2. This CDR3 is built from 15 residues. The junction had 5 bases not matched to a gene; V was cut back by 4 bases and J by 5 bases. Per germline, CDR1 LNHNV and CDR2 YYDKDF (reference sequence).

This chain connects TRBV28 to TRBJ2-2; either TRBD1 or TRBD2 may fit D (5 bases each). CDR1 MDHEN and CDR2 SYDVKM come from the germline V gene. The CDR3 has 16 amino acids. Trimming took off 6 bases at V and 1 base at J, with 15 bases between the two ends. The CDR3 coding sequence is TGTGCCAGCAGCTCGGGGCCCTTACGGAACACCGGGGAGCTGTTTTTT. This encodes CASSSGPLRNTGELFF.

The V gene is TRBV10-3, the J gene TRBJ1-2; no firm D call. Trimming shortened V by 3 bases and J by 8 bases, and 7 bases separated the two germline ends. The CDR3 runs 11 residues. The germline CDR1 and CDR2 sequences are ENHRY and SYGVKD. DNA for the CDR3: TGTGCCATCAGTGAAAGCATCGGCTACACCTTC. Amino acids: CAISESIGYTF.

This clone was seen a single time. The CDR3: CASSPDRVEAFF. CDR3 sequence (DNA): TGTGCCAGCTCACCGGACAGGGTTGAAGCTTTCTTT. The rearrangement joins TRBV18 to TRBJ1-1; 8 bases are a match to TRBD1. The CDR3 runs to 12 residues. Germline V CDR1 and CDR2: KGHSH, LQKENI. The V and J ends lost 3 bases and 7 bases, in that order; junction bases with no gene match: 1.

The V call is TRBV30, the J call TRBJ2-3; the D is unclear. Trimming removed 1 base at V and 2 bases at J, with 7 bases between. CDR1 is GTSNPN, CDR2 SVGIG, per germline (reference sequence). CDR3 length: 13 amino acids. The CDR3 DNA reads TGTGCCTGGAGTGACGACTCCACAGATACGCAGTATTTT. This gives the protein CAWSDDSTDTQYF.

The count of this clone is one. The chain links TRBV2 to TRBJ2-1, with 8 bases fitting TRBD1. J lost 8 bases, V lost 5 bases, and 5 bases had no gene match. The CDR3 spans 13 residues. Germline V gene lookup returns CDR1 SNHLY and CDR2 FYNNEI. The CDR3 sequence is CASSRQGFDEQFF. The CDR3 DNA sequence: TGTGCCAGCAGTAGACAGGGGTTTGATGAGCAGTTCTTC.

The chain employs TRBV27 and TRBJ2-7, with 11 nucleotides matching TRBD1. The junction had 3 bases not matched to a gene; V was cut back by 5 bases and J by 3 bases. Per germline, CDR1 MNHEY and CDR2 SMNVEV (reference sequence). The CDR3 sequence is 14 residues long. The CDR3 reads CASSVGTGGYEQYF. The CDR3 DNA sequence: TGTGCCAGCAGTGTCGGGACAGGGGGCTACGAGCAGTACTTC.